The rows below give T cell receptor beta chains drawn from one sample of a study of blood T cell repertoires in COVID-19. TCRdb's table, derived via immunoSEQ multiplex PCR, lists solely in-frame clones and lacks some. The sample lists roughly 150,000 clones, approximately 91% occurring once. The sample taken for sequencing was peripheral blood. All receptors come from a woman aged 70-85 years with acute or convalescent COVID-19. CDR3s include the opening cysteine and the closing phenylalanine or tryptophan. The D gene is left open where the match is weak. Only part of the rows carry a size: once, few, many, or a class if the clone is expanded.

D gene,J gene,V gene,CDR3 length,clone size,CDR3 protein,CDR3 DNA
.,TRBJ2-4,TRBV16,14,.,CASSQSSSRDIQYF,TGTGCCAGCAGCCAATCTTCGTCGCGGGACATTCAGTACTTC
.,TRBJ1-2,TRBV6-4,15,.,CASSPGQTTNYGYTF,TGTGCCAGCAGTCCCGGACAGACCACTAACTATGGCTACACCTTC
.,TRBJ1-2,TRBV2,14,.,CASSPGRGYVRYTF,TGTGCCAGCAGTCCAGGGCGTGGTTATGTTCGCTACACCTTC
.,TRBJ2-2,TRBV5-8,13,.,CASSGQPTGELFF,TGTGCCAGCAGCGGACAACCCACCGGGGAGCTGTTTTTT
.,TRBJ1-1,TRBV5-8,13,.,CASSLTENTEAFF,TGTGCCAGCAGCTTGACAGAGAACACTGAAGCTTTCTTT
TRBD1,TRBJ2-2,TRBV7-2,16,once,CASSLSGGRNTGELFF,TGTGCCAGCAGCTTATCAGGGGGCCGGAACACCGGGGAGCTGTTTTTT
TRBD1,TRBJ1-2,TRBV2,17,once,CASSGLGQVQTNYGYTF,TGTGCCAGCAGTGGGTTGGGACAGGTACAAACCAACTATGGCTACACCTTC
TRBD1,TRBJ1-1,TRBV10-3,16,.,CAIRGTGALAGTEAFF,TGTGCCATCAGGGGGACAGGGGCACTGGCGGGCACTGAAGCTTTCTTT
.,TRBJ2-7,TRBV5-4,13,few,CASSLGSEYEQYF,TGTGCCAGCAGCTTGGGGTCTGAGTACGAGCAGTACTTC
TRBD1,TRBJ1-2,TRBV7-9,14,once,CASSPGQGVDGYTF,TGTGCCAGCAGCCCCGGACAGGGTGTTGATGGCTACACCTTC
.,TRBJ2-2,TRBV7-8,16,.,CASVVHRTTNTGELFF,TGTGCCAGCGTTGTTCACAGGACTACGAACACCGGGGAGCTGTTTTTT
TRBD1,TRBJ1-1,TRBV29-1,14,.,CSAPTGDPNTEAFF,TGCAGCGCTCCAACAGGGGACCCGAACACTGAAGCTTTCTTT
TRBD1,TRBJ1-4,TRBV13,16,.,CASSQTGTGTNEKLFF,TGTGCCAGCAGCCAGACAGGGACGGGGACTAATGAAAAACTGTTTTTT
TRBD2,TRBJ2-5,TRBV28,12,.,CASSSGGRTQYF,TGTGCCAGCAGCAGCGGGGGGAGGACCCAGTACTTC
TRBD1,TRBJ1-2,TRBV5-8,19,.,CASSEDMLRGTGGRYGYTF,TGTGCCAGCAGCGAGGATATGCTGCGTGGGACAGGGGGCCGCTATGGCTACACCTTC
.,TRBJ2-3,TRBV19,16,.,CASSMWGGAGADTQYF,TGTGCCAGTAGTATGTGGGGAGGGGCAGGGGCAGATACGCAGTATTTT
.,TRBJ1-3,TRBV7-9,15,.,CASSPEGGPGNTIYF,TGTGCCAGCAGCCCCGAGGGGGGGCCAGGAAACACCATATATTTT
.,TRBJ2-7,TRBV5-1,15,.,CASSRRTVGSYEQYF,TGCGCCAGCAGCCGCAGGACAGTAGGATCCTACGAGCAGTACTTC
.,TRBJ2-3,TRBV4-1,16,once,CASSPGTPFRADTQYF,TGCGCCAGCAGCCCGGGGACACCATTTCGAGCAGATACGCAGTATTTT
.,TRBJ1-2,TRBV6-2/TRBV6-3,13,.,CASSYSLYYGYTF,TGTGCCAGCAGTTACTCTCTGTACTATGGCTACACCTTC
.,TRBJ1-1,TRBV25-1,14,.,CASSEWEANTEAFF,TGTGCCAGCAGTGAATGGGAGGCGAACACTGAAGCTTTCTTT